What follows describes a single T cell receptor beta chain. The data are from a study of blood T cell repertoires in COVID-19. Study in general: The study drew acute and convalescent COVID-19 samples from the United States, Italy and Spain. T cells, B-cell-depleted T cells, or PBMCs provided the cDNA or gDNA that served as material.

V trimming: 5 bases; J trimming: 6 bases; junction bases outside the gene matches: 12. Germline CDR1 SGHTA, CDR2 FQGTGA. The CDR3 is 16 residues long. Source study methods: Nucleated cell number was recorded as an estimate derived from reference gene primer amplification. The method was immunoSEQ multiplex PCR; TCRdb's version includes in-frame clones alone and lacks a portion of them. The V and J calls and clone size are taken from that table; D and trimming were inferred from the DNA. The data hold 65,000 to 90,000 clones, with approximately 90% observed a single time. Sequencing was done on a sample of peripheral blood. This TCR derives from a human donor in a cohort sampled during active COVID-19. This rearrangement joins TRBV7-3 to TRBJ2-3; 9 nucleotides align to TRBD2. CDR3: CASSPRTSGGRDTQYF. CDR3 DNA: TGTGCCAGCAGCCCCCGAACCAGCGGGGGGCGGGATACGCAGTATTTT.